This entry lists 32 T cell receptor beta chains sequenced from one sample in a study of cytomegalovirus exposure and HLA in healthy donors. The PCR used 60 Vbeta and 13 Jbeta primers. The assay was immunoSEQ multiplex PCR, and TCRdb's table has in-frame clones only and misses some. The sample records approximately 100,000 clones, over 60% being singletons. Sequenced material: PBMCs. Receptors were obtained from a female donor in good health and CMV-seropositive.

This clone occurred a few times. This chain joins TRBV6-1 and TRBJ2-7; D is unclear. Germline V CDR1 and CDR2: MNHNS, SASEGT. The CDR3 is made up of 16 amino acids. V shed 2 bases and J shed 0 bases, with 14 bases lying between them. The CDR3 DNA is TGTGCCAGCAGTGAATTAGTGTTGGGCAACTCCTACGAGCAGTACTTC. Its protein product is CASSELVLGNSYEQYF.

The chain links TRBV5-1 to TRBJ2-7; possibly TRBD1 for D (6 bases). The CDR3 runs 17 residues. Germline V gives CDR1 SGHRS, CDR2 YFSETQ. Trimming shortened V by 4 bases and J by 1 base, and 21 bases separated the two germline ends. The DNA of the CDR3 is TGCGCCAGCAGCCGTAACCCACAGGGCCAACTATCCTACGAGCAGTACTTC. This translates into CASSRNPQGQLSYEQYF.

The V call is TRBV5-1, the J call TRBJ2-5, with a weak D call TRBD2 (5 bases). The ends were cut back, 7 bases at V and 5 bases at J, with 12 bases in the middle. CDR3 length: 12 residues. Germline assignment: CDR1 SGHRS and CDR2 YFSETQ. This CDR3 reads CASFRGRETQYF. DNA for the CDR3: TGCGCCAGCTTTAGAGGGCGGGAGACCCAGTACTTC. The variable domain in full, with the rest retrieved from reference TRBV5-1 and TRBJ2-5, is KAGVTQTPRYLIKTRGQQVTLSCSPISGHRSVSWYQQTPGQGLQFLFEYFSETQRNKGNFPGRFSGRQFSNSRSEMNVSTLELGDSALYLCASFRGRETQYFGPGTRLLVL.

The chain employs TRBV10-3 and TRBJ2-7; tentative D call: TRBD1 (5 bases). V lost 3 bases, J lost 0 bases, and 6 bases lay in between. CDR1 and CDR2 (germline): ENHRY, SYGVKD. This CDR3 comprises 13 residues. CDR3 bases: TGTGCCATCAGTGAAGGGGTCTCCTACGAGCAGTACTTC. Translated: CAISEGVSYEQYF.

This chain connects TRBV4-3 to TRBJ2-2; weak D call: TRBD2 (6 bases). Germline V lookup: CDR1 LGHNA, CDR2 YSLEER. V lost 0 bases and J 5 bases, leaving 19 bases between the germline ends. The CDR3 is made up of 18 amino acids. This CDR3 is CASSQELSRGRMTGELFF. CDR3 DNA: TGCGCCAGCAGCCAAGAACTTTCACGGGGGAGGATGACCGGGGAGCTGTTTTTT.

This clone was recorded a few times. J is TRBJ2-3 and V is TRBV6-4; TRBD2 matches 9 bases. V lost 0 bases, J lost 5 bases, and 6 bases stayed unmatched. Germline assignment: CDR1 MRHNA and CDR2 SNTAGT. The CDR3 contains 16 residues. DNA for the CDR3: TGTGCCAGCAGTGACTCTAGCGGGAGTTCACTAGATACGCAGTATTTT. It is translated as CASSDSSGSSLDTQYF.

The J gene is TRBJ1-1, the V gene TRBV20-1; possible D gene TRBD1, 5 bases. Germline V gene lookup returns CDR1 DFQATT and CDR2 SNEGSKA (reference sequence). CDR3 length: 11 residues. V was pared by 3 bases and J by 7 bases, with 9 bases between. In DNA form, the CDR3 reads TGCAGTGCTAGTCTAAGGGGTGAAGCTTTCTTT. It translates to CSASLRGEAFF.

The chain uses TRBV7-3 and TRBJ2-3, with 8 positions matching TRBD1. Losses at the gene ends were 2 bases for V and 3 bases for J; bases not matched to a gene: 1. The CDR3 has 14 amino acids. Germline V gene lookup returns CDR1 SGHTA and CDR2 FQGTGA. The CDR3 DNA follows: TGTGCCAGCAGCTTAGGACAGGGTACAGATACGCAGTATTTT. Its protein product is CASSLGQGTDTQYF. Together with reference TRBV7-3 and TRBJ2-3, the CDR3 gives the full variable domain: GAGVSQTPSNKVTEKGKYVELRCDPISGHTALYWYRQSLGQGPEFLIYFQGTGAADDSGLPNDRFFAVRPEGSVSTLKIQRTERGDSAVYLCASSLGQGTDTQYFGPGTRLTVL.

The V call is TRBV7-9, the J call TRBJ2-5; TRBD2 aligns across 13 bases. Gene TRBJ2-7 matches the end of the DNA better, so the J call may be wrong. The CDR3 has 15 amino acids. The V gene's germline CDR1 is SEHNR and CDR2 FQNEAQ (reference sequence). This CDR3 is CASTSGLAGSYEQYF. Here the CDR3 DNA reads TGTGCCAGCACCTCGGGACTAGCGGGGTCCTACGAGCAGTACTTC.

This chain uses TRBV5-1 with TRBJ2-1; D may be TRBD2 (5 bases). CDR1 and CDR2 (germline): SGHRS, YFSETQ. The V end was cut by 4 bases, the J end by 5 bases, with 16 bases between. The CDR3 loop spans 15 amino acids. DNA for the CDR3: TGCGCCAGCAGCCGGACTGGCGGGCGAGACAATGAGCAGTTCTTC. This sequence encodes CASSRTGGRDNEQFF.

The chain joins TRBV28 to TRBJ2-7; D ambiguous. CDR1 is MDHEN and CDR2 is SYDVKM in the germline V gene. The CDR3 runs 11 residues. V was clipped by 4 bases and J by 6 bases, with 7 bases between them. CDR3 nucleotides: TGTGCCAGCAGTTCCCAAATCGAGCAGTACTTC. Translated, it gives CASSSQIEQYF. The full variable domain, completed using reference TRBV28 and TRBJ2-7, is DVKVTQSSRYLVKRTGEKVFLECVQDMDHENMFWYRQDPGLGLRLIYFSYDVKMKEKGDIPEGYSVSREKKERFSLILESASTNQTSMYLCASSSQIEQYFGPGTRLTVT.

This clone was observed a handful of times. The chain joins TRBV7-9 to TRBJ1-5; 10 nucleotides line up with TRBD1. The CDR3 spans 17 residues. The junction had 8 bases not matched to a gene; V was cut back by 5 bases and J by 1 base. The germline CDR1 and CDR2 sequences are SEHNR and FQNEAQ (reference sequence). CDR3 amino acids: CASSHQGTGASNQPQHF. CDR3 DNA: TGTGCCAGCAGCCACCAAGGGACAGGGGCGAGCAATCAGCCCCAGCATTTT.

This chain uses TRBV6-1 with TRBJ2-7, with D perhaps matching TRBD1 (5 bases). V dropped 2 bases and J dropped 6 bases, with 11 bases sitting between them. Per the germline V gene, CDR1 is MNHNS and CDR2 is SASEGT. The CDR3 is 13 amino acids. The CDR3 sequence is CASSERGRIEQYF. In nucleotides, the CDR3 is TGTGCCAGCAGTGAAAGGGGCCGCATCGAGCAGTACTTC.

V is TRBV9 and J is TRBJ2-7; 8 bases are shared with TRBD1. With V trimmed by 0 bases and J by 7 bases, 6 bases remained unmatched. Germline lookup yields CDR1 SGDLS and CDR2 YYNGEE. The CDR3 has 14 amino acids. This CDR3 reads CASSVDRGAWEQYF. CDR3 nucleotides: TGTGCCAGCAGCGTAGACAGGGGGGCGTGGGAGCAGTACTTC.

The chain uses TRBV7-6 and TRBJ2-2; D perhaps matches TRBD1 (5 bases). The germline V and J ends were trimmed by 2 bases and 3 bases, with 13 bases remaining between them. From germline, CDR1 is SGHVS and CDR2 FNYEAQ. The CDR3 extends over 16 amino acids. The chain's CDR3 is CASSLMGRADTGELFF. The CDR3 DNA reads TGTGCCAGCAGCTTAATGGGCAGGGCGGACACCGGGGAGCTGTTTTTT.

This chain connects TRBV5-5 to TRBJ2-3; tentative D call: TRBD1 (5 bases). The CDR3 is 16 amino acids. Deletions cut 0 bases from V and 2 bases from J, with 13 bases between. Germline-derived CDR1 and CDR2 are SGHKS and YYEKEE (reference sequence). The CDR3 loop is CASSLAGLGATDTQYF. For the CDR3, the DNA is TGTGCCAGCAGCTTGGCCGGGCTAGGGGCCACAGATACGCAGTATTTT.

The chain joins TRBV10-3 to TRBJ2-1; TRBD1 might be the D (6 bases). Germline V lookup: CDR1 ENHRY, CDR2 SYGVKD. V was cut by 4 bases and J by 5 bases, with 12 bases left in between. The CDR3 is 14 amino acids. Here the CDR3 reads CAISGRQADNEQFF. The CDR3 DNA follows: TGTGCCATCAGTGGTCGACAGGCCGACAATGAGCAGTTCTTC.

The rearrangement uses TRBV5-1 and TRBJ2-7; D not certain. The CDR3 is made up of 14 amino acids. The germline V gene has CDR1 SGHRS and CDR2 YFSETQ. V shed 2 bases and J shed 1 base, with 10 bases lying between them. The CDR3 nucleotides read TGCGCCAGCAGCTTTTCCTCAGTATCCTACGAGCAGTACTTC. Translation: CASSFSSVSYEQYF.

This rearrangement joins TRBV4-3 to TRBJ1-4; D gene uncertain. The V end was cut by 0 bases, the J end by 5 bases, with 10 bases between. The CDR3 has 15 amino acids. CDR1 is LGHNA and CDR2 is YSLEER in the germline V gene. The CDR3 here is CASSQEFGGNEKLFF. The CDR3 DNA reads as TGCGCCAGCAGCCAAGAATTTGGAGGGAATGAAAAACTGTTTTTT.

This clone was found once. The CDR3 reads CATSSTRVFRPTDTQYF. The DNA of the CDR3 is TGTGCCACCAGCAGCACCAGGGTCTTTAGGCCCACAGATACGCAGTATTTT. The chain combines TRBV15 with TRBJ2-3, with D perhaps TRBD1 (5 bases). CDR3 length equals 17 residues. V lost 3 bases to trimming and J lost 2 bases, with 18 bases between them. Germline V gene sequence: CDR1 LNHNV, CDR2 YYDKDF (reference sequence).

The genes are TRBV11-1 and TRBJ1-6; 7 bases align to TRBD1. V dropped 8 bases and J dropped 0; count of bases not matched to a gene: 4. The CDR3 spans 15 residues. Germline lookup yields CDR1 SGHAT and CDR2 FQDESV (reference sequence). The CDR3 region is CASQGQYSYNSPLHF. Here the CDR3 DNA reads TGTGCCAGCCAGGGACAGTACTCCTATAATTCACCCCTCCACTTT.

This chain uses TRBV5-1 with TRBJ2-7; possible D gene TRBD2, 5 bases. CDR1 is SGHRS, CDR2 YFSETQ, per germline. Trimming cost V 6 bases and J 3 bases, with 16 bases left between them. The CDR3 extends over 14 amino acids. CDR3 protein: CASKTNSRDYEQYF. Here the CDR3 DNA reads TGCGCCAGCAAGACTAACTCGCGCGACTACGAGCAGTACTTC.

The rearrangement uses TRBV5-1 and TRBJ2-1; maybe TRBD2 (6 bases). The CDR3 is 15 residues long. The germline V gene encodes CDR1 SGHRS and CDR2 YFSETQ. V was pared by 6 bases and J by 0 bases, with 13 bases between. CDR3 DNA sequence: TGCGCCAGCACCCGGGCGGGGAGCTCCTACAATGAGCAGTTCTTC. Translation gives CASTRAGSSYNEQFF.

The J gene is TRBJ2-3, the V gene TRBV11-3; D not resolved. The germline V and J ends were trimmed by 5 bases and 1 base, with 10 bases remaining between them. CDR3 length: 14 amino acids. The germline V gene encodes CDR1 SGHNT and CDR2 YENEEA. The CDR3 DNA sequence: TGTGCCAGCAGCCTGAATCAGGGCACAGATACGCAGTATTTT. It translates to CASSLNQGTDTQYF.

This chain connects TRBV28 to TRBJ1-1; the D is unclear. Trimming removed 6 bases from V and 0 bases from J, with 8 bases in between. CDR1 and CDR2 (germline): MDHEN, SYDVKM. The CDR3 contains 13 residues. In DNA form, the CDR3 reads TGTGCCAGCAGGTCCCCTATGAACACTGAAGCTTTCTTT. Translated: CASRSPMNTEAFF.

This CDR3 is CASRDRSNTGELFF. The CDR3 region has the DNA TGTGCCAGCAGGGACAGGTCGAACACCGGGGAGCTGTTTTTT. The chain couples TRBV27 to TRBJ2-2; 7 bases align to TRBD1. From germline, CDR1 is MNHEY and CDR2 SMNVEV (reference sequence). V dropped 6 bases and J dropped 0; count of bases not matched to a gene: 1. The CDR3 length is 14 residues.

V gene TRBV7-9 combines with J gene TRBJ2-1; 7 bases match TRBD2. This CDR3 comprises 14 residues. Germline V CDR1 and CDR2: SEHNR, FQNEAQ (reference sequence). The V segment lost 11 bases and the J segment 5 bases; nucleotides outside the gene matches: 12. The CDR3: CAGGALTSDNEQFF. The CDR3 DNA follows: TGTGCCGGAGGGGCATTAACTAGCGACAATGAGCAGTTCTTC.

The chain has TRBV7-9 and TRBJ1-4; 8 nucleotides line up with TRBD1. The germline V gene has CDR1 SEHNR and CDR2 FQNEAQ (reference sequence). The CDR3 spans 15 residues. With 1 base clipped from V and 6 bases from J, the junction kept 4 bases outside the gene matches. The CDR3: CASSLEPTGDEKLFF. The CDR3 DNA reads as TGTGCCAGCAGCTTAGAACCGACAGGGGATGAAAAACTGTTTTTT.

The chain carries TRBV19 and TRBJ2-7; 9 nucleotides match TRBD1. CDR1 and CDR2 from the germline V gene are LNHDA and SQIVND (reference sequence). CDR3 length: 11 residues. V was clipped by 7 bases and J by 9 bases; unmatched bases: 4. The CDR3 reads CASTDRGRQYF. CDR3 coding DNA: TGTGCCAGTACCGACAGGGGGAGGCAGTACTTC. Based on the CDR3 plus reference TRBV19 and TRBJ2-7, the full variable domain is DGGITQSPKYLFRKEGQNVTLSCEQNLNHDAMYWYRQDPGQGLRLIYYSQIVNDFQKGDIAEGYSVSREKKESFPLTVTSAQKNPTAFYLCASTDRGRQYFGPGTRLTVT.

This chain connects TRBV11-1 to TRBJ1-1; 10 bases fit TRBD1. Germline assignment: CDR1 SGHAT and CDR2 FQDESV (reference sequence). This CDR3 has 12 amino acids. The V and J ends lost 5 bases and 7 bases, in that order; junction bases with no gene match: 1. CDR3 amino acids: CASSGDRGEAFF. The CDR3 DNA is TGTGCCAGCAGCGGGGACAGGGGTGAAGCTTTCTTT.

The chain links TRBV7-6 to TRBJ2-3; D possibly corresponds to TRBD1 (6 bases). From germline, CDR1 is SGHVS and CDR2 FNYEAQ. This CDR3 contains 17 residues. The V end was cut by 2 bases, the J end by 1 base, with 16 bases between. The CDR3 protein is CASSLLPRGGGTDTQYF. The CDR3 coding sequence is TGTGCCAGCAGCTTACTTCCCAGGGGTGGTGGCACAGATACGCAGTATTTT.

The chain joins TRBV7-9 to TRBJ2-5; possibly TRBD2 for D (5 bases). The CDR3 covers 14 residues. V was shortened by 7 bases and J by 1 base, with 13 bases between the two germline ends. Germline CDR1 and CDR2: SEHNR and FQNEAQ (reference sequence). CDR3 in amino acids: CASTPRSGQETQYF. The CDR3 nucleotides read TGTGCCAGCACCCCACGGAGCGGCCAAGAGACCCAGTACTTC.